The 9 T cell receptor beta chains in this list originate from one sample, sequenced in a study of regulatory T cells in long-lasting Graves disease. As for time point: newly diagnosed GD, antithyroid drugs for less than 3 months. Researchers made the TCR library from RNA that was extracted from PBMCs. Building of the TCR beta libraries involved iRepertoire HTBI primers and Arm-PCR of CDR3 regions. TCRdb reanalysed the multiplex PCR reads using MiXCR and keeps one entry per CDR3 protein. Of 520,000 or so distinct CDR3 sequences listed, 12% were seen once; the top ten hold about 8.3%. These same data were also listed under a study on T cells in Graves' hyperthyroidism and ophthalmopathy.

The source material was peripheral blood mononuclear cells (PBMCs), sampled at new diagnosis, from a patient treated with antithyroid drugs. Every receptor here comes from a woman between 25 and 40 years old with Graves disease.

This clonotype showed up just a few times. The V call is TRBV7-9, the J call TRBJ2-7; TRBD1 aligns across 8 bases. CDR1 and CDR2 (germline): SEHNR, FQNEAQ (reference sequence). After removal of 5 bases from V and 6 bases from J, the junction contained 12 bases not matched to a gene. The CDR3 is 15 amino acids. Here the CDR3 reads CASSEGTGHGGEQYF. In DNA, the CDR3 is TGTGCCAGCAGCGAGGGGACAGGCCACGGAGGCGAGCAGTACTTC.

On this clonotype: An end of the junction does not agree with germline; a read error may underlie this. The chain employs TRBV6-1 and TRBJ1-5; D remains unclear. Germline CDR1 reads MNHNS; CDR2 reads SASEGT. CDR3 length equals 14 residues. CDR3 coding DNA: TGTGCCAGCAGCGAAACCTCTAGCTATCAGCCCCAGCATTTT. Translating gives CASSETSSYQPQHF.

This clonotype was recorded many times. This sequence joins TRBV28 and TRBJ2-1; D is undetermined. The germline V and J ends were trimmed by 5 bases and 12 bases, with 14 bases remaining between them. The germline V gene encodes CDR1 MDHEN and CDR2 SYDVKM. CDR3 size: 12 residues. The CDR3 spells CASSPRTLLQFF. CDR3 DNA sequence: TGTGCCAGCAGTCCCCGGACCCTACTGCAGTTCTTC. The full variable domain, in which reference TRBV28 and TRBJ2-1 provide the parts outside the CDR3, is DVKVTQSSRYLVKRTGEKVFLECVQDMDHENMFWYRQDPGLGLRLIYFSYDVKMKEKGDIPEGYSVSREKKERFSLILESASTNQTSMYLCASSPRTLLQFFGPGTRLTVL.

V usage is TRBV27 and J usage is TRBJ2-2, with 12 bases matching TRBD2. The CDR3 is made up of 19 amino acids. Germline-derived CDR1 and CDR2 are MNHEY and SMNVEV (reference sequence). The V and J ends lost 5 bases and 7 bases, in that order; junction bases with no gene match: 17. The CDR3 DNA follows: TGTGCCAGCAGTAAACTAGCGGGAGGAGGTCCCGACGAGCACGGGGAGCTGTTTTTT. Protein product: CASSKLAGGGPDEHGELFF.

This sequence joins TRBV4-3 and TRBJ2-3; D unclear. With 0 bases removed from V and 2 bases from J, the gap between germline ends came to 9 bases. The CDR3 is made up of 15 amino acids. Germline lookup yields CDR1 LGHNA and CDR2 YSLEER. The CDR3 DNA reads TGCGCCAGCAGCCAAGAAGGGCTCGCCACAGATACGCAGTATTTT. Translating gives CASSQEGLATDTQYF.

This clonotype was seen at least ten times. This chain joins TRBV10-3 and TRBJ1-1; D ambiguous. This CDR3 comprises 16 residues. Trimming removed 0 bases at V and 4 bases at J, with 15 bases between. Germline values: CDR1 ENHRY, CDR2 SYGVKD. The CDR3 coding sequence is TGTGCCATCAGTGAGTCAGTAACGGGTAAGGGCACTGAAGCTTTCTTT. It encodes CAISESVTGKGTEAFF.

This sequence joins TRBV7-8 and TRBJ2-3; no definite D call. V was trimmed by 3 bases and J by 3 bases, leaving 4 bases between them. The CDR3 sequence is 12 residues long. Per germline, CDR1 SGHVS and CDR2 FQNEAQ. DNA for the CDR3: TGTGCCAGCAGCTTTCAAACAGATACGCAGTATTTT. Its translation: CASSFQTDTQYF.

In this sample, this clonotype turned up a few times. This chain connects TRBV5-1 to TRBJ1-2, with a weak D call TRBD1 (6 bases). CDR3 length: 16 residues. The V end lost 4 bases, the J end lost 5 bases, and 21 bases lay between the germline ends. CDR1 is SGHRS, CDR2 YFSETQ, per germline. The CDR3 is CASSGDWQGPLYGYTF. The CDR3 nucleotides read TGCGCCAGCAGCGGCGACTGGCAGGGGCCCCTTTATGGCTACACCTTC. Combining the CDR3 with reference TRBV5-1 and TRBJ1-2 gives the whole variable domain KAGVTQTPRYLIKTRGQQVTLSCSPISGHRSVSWYQQTPGQGLQFLFEYFSETQRNKGNFPGRFSGRQFSNSRSEMNVSTLELGDSALYLCASSGDWQGPLYGYTFGSGTRLTVV.

The chain uses TRBV10-3 and TRBJ2-7; D not resolved. CDR3 length equals 14 residues. Germline-derived CDR1 and CDR2 are ENHRY and SYGVKD. V was clipped by 2 bases and J by 5 bases, with 13 bases between them. CDR3 protein: CAISETWPDNEQYF. The CDR3, as DNA: TGTGCCATCAGTGAGACATGGCCAGATAACGAGCAGTACTTC.